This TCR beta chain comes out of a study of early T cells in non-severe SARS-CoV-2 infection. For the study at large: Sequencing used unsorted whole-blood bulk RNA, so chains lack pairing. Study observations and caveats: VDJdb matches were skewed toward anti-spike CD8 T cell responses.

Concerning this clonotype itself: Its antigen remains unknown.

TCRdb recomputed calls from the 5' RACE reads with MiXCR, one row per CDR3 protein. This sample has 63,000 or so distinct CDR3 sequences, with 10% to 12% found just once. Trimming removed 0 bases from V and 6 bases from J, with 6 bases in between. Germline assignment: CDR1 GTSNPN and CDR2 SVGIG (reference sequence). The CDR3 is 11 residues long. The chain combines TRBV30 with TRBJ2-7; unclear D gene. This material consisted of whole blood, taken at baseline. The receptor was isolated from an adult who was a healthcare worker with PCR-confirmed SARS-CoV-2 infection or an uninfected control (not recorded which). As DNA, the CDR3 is TGTGCCTGGAGTGTACTTCGCGAGCAGTACTTC. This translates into CAWSVLREQYF.